One sample yielded the 25 T cell receptor beta chains listed below, sequenced in a study of CXCR3-negative and CXCR3-positive naive CD8 T cells. Notes on the study in general: Naive cells with CXCR3 showed TRB CDR3s that were more hydrophobic than those in CXCR3-negative naive cells.

It was by 5' RACE with UMI labels that the TRB cDNA libraries were prepared. Using the 5' RACE reads, TCRdb records one entry per CDR3 protein without DNA. This repertoire includes 120,000 to 150,000 distinct CDR3 sequences. Their antigens remain unidentified. The source material was naive CXCR3+ CD8+ T cells from blood. Specified subset: CD45RO-CCR7+CD27+CD95- naive CD8+ T cells expressing CXCR3 (TNR3+). These receptors originate from a human donor in good health. Some clones in this sample may be carry-over from other donors' samples.

The V gene is TRBV7-9, the J gene TRBJ2-1; the D call of TRBD1 rests on TCRdb alone, since no DNA is present to check it. Germline V lookup: CDR1 SEHNR, CDR2 FQNEAQ (reference sequence). The length of the CDR3 is 14 residues. This CDR3 reads CATPMSPWANEQFF.

The chain has TRBV9 and TRBJ1-3. The CDR3 is 15 amino acids. Germline lookup yields CDR1 SGDLS and CDR2 YYNGEE. CDR3: CASSVEGRSGNTIYF.

The chain joins TRBV28 to TRBJ2-1; there is no DNA to check the TCRdb D call of TRBD1. Germline loops: CDR1 MDHEN, CDR2 SYDVKM. The CDR3 covers 16 residues. The CDR3 loop reads CASSSRQGDRGNEQFF.

The chain couples TRBV20-1 to TRBJ1-1; the TCRdb D gene call, TRBD1, has no DNA to confirm it. Germline CDR1 reads DFQATT; CDR2 reads SNEGSKA (reference sequence). This CDR3 spans 17 amino acids. CDR3 protein: CSARDTRTATMNTEAFF.

The chain combines TRBV4-3 with TRBJ2-1; the D gene TCRdb calls, TRBD1, cannot be checked with no DNA. The germline V gene encodes CDR1 LGHNA and CDR2 YSLEER. There are 15 residues in the CDR3. The CDR3 region is CASSQDTGLSNEQFF.

V and J are TRBV29-1 and TRBJ2-7; TCRdb picks TRBD2, but there is no DNA to check that call. The CDR3 is 14 amino acids. Germline assignment: CDR1 SQVTM and CDR2 ANQGSEA. The CDR3 is CSVEDNASPPEQYF.

This chain joins TRBV5-1 and TRBJ2-7; the TRBD2 assignment by TCRdb is unverifiable without DNA. CDR3 length: 16 amino acids. Germline V gene data show CDR1 as SGHRS and CDR2 as YFSETQ. The CDR3 region is CASSPGLAGVPYEQYF.

This chain connects TRBV10-3 to TRBJ2-7; with no DNA, the TCRdb D assignment of TRBD2 cannot be verified. The length of the CDR3 is 14 residues. Germline loops: CDR1 ENHRY, CDR2 SYGVKD. The CDR3 is CAIKSSGSSYEQYF.

The V and J genes are TRBV7-9 and TRBJ1-1; the D call from TCRdb, TRBD1, cannot be confirmed without DNA. From germline, CDR1 is SEHNR and CDR2 FQNEAQ (reference sequence). The length of the CDR3 is 13 residues. CDR3 region: CASSRPAGAEAFF.

The rearrangement uses TRBV4-1 and TRBJ2-7. The germline CDR1 and CDR2 sequences are MGHRA and YSYEKL. The CDR3 is 13 residues long. This CDR3 is CASSTRLSYEQYF.

J is TRBJ2-1 and V is TRBV11-2; TCRdb indicates TRBD1, and absent DNA this call remains unverified. CDR3 size: 13 residues. Germline values: CDR1 SGHAT, CDR2 FQNNGV. The CDR3 reads CASSPDRGNEQFF.

The chain links TRBV7-8 to TRBJ1-2; as DNA is missing, the TRBD1 call by TCRdb cannot be tested. The germline V gene encodes CDR1 SGHVS and CDR2 FQNEAQ. The CDR3 contains 13 residues. The CDR3 loop reads CASSLRQGYYYTF.

This chain connects TRBV7-9 to TRBJ1-4; TCRdb proposes TRBD1, but this gene call is untestable without DNA. The CDR3 spans 19 residues. From germline, CDR1 is SEHNR and CDR2 FQNEAQ (reference sequence). CDR3 protein: CASSPRDSVYNATNEKLFF.

V usage is TRBV4-3 and J usage is TRBJ2-3. CDR3 size: 15 residues. CDR1 and CDR2 from the germline V gene are LGHNA and YSLEER. This chain's CDR3 is CASSQEGFSTDTQYF.

The genes are TRBV29-1 and TRBJ1-2; as DNA is missing, the TRBD1 call by TCRdb cannot be tested. Germline CDR1 and CDR2: SQVTM and ANQGSEA. This CDR3 contains 12 residues. The CDR3 sequence is CSVEGQRGGYTF.

The chain employs TRBV28 and TRBJ1-5. The CDR3 has 15 amino acids. Germline assignment: CDR1 MDHEN and CDR2 SYDVKM. The CDR3 region is CASSFREGSNQPQHF.

The chain has TRBV7-9 and TRBJ2-1; lacking DNA, the TRBD1 call made by TCRdb goes unchecked. This CDR3 spans 15 amino acids. Germline CDR1 SEHNR, CDR2 FQNEAQ (reference sequence). CDR3 sequence: CASRDSQSSYNEQFF.

CDR3 protein: CASSPLSEQYF. V is TRBV7-9 and J is TRBJ2-7; the D call from TCRdb, TRBD1, cannot be confirmed without DNA. CDR3 length: 11 residues. CDR1 SEHNR and CDR2 FQNEAQ come from the germline V gene (reference sequence).

The CDR3 sequence is CASSLVARSYEQYF. The rearrangement links TRBV5-6 to TRBJ2-7. The CDR3 spans 14 residues. The V gene's germline CDR1 is SGHDT and CDR2 YYEEEE.

The chain combines TRBV9 with TRBJ1-1. The CDR3 has 15 residues. The germline gives CDR1 SGDLS, CDR2 YYNGEE. This chain's CDR3 is CASSVSIEGNTEAFF.

This chain links TRBV9 with TRBJ1-3. Germline lookup yields CDR1 SGDLS and CDR2 YYNGEE. CDR3 size: 15 residues. This CDR3 reads CASSPRTDTGNTIYF. The complete variable domain, with remaining parts taken from reference TRBV9 and TRBJ1-3, reads DSGVTQTPKHLITATGQRVTLRCSPRSGDLSVYWYQQSLDQGLQFLIQYYNGEERAKGNILERFSAQQFPDLHSELNLSSLELGDSALYFCASSPRTDTGNTIYFGEGSWLTVV.

The chain uses TRBV2 and TRBJ1-6. This CDR3 comprises 18 residues. Germline loops: CDR1 SNHLY, CDR2 FYNNEI. This CDR3 is CASSVSEATSSYNSPLHF. The full variable domain, rest sourced from reference TRBV2 and TRBJ1-6, is EPEVTQTPSHQVTQMGQEVILRCVPISNHLYFYWYRQILGQKVEFLVSFYNNEISEKSEIFDDQFSVERPDGSNFTLKIRSTKLEDSAMYFCASSVSEATSSYNSPLHFGNGTRLTVT.

The chain joins TRBV6-5 to TRBJ1-5; there is no DNA to check the TCRdb D call of TRBD1. The CDR3 extends over 13 amino acids. Germline CDR1 is MNHEY and CDR2 is SVGAGI. The chain's CDR3 is CASSYAGDQPQHF.

The CDR3 sequence: CASSLPGTLNWDF. The chain carries TRBV28 and TRBJ2-7; no DNA is available, so the TRBD2 call from TCRdb remains unchecked. The germline V gene encodes CDR1 MDHEN and CDR2 SYDVKM. CDR3 length: 13 amino acids.

The chain joins TRBV11-3 to TRBJ2-5; TCRdb indicates TRBD2, and absent DNA this call remains unverified. This CDR3 contains 16 residues. Germline values: CDR1 SGHNT, CDR2 YENEEA. The CDR3 protein is CASSGRAGGFQETQYF.